The next 32 T cell receptor beta chains were all read from a single sample in a study of shared T cell receptors in the human thymus. Assay: immunoSEQ multiplex PCR; the TCRdb copy retains only in-frame clones and omits some. The sample lists some 640,000 clones, about 89% occurring once. This sample was also put to use in a study of human thymus T cells.

The sequenced sample was thymocytes. The source is a boy younger than two with a congenital heart defect.

V usage is TRBV9 and J usage is TRBJ2-3; 7 bases are shared with TRBD2. After removal of 4 bases from V and 2 bases from J, the junction contained 10 bases not matched to a gene. CDR3 length: 16 residues. Per the germline V gene, CDR1 is SGDLS and CDR2 is YYNGEE. CDR3 loop: CASSPRSGMDTDTQYF. The CDR3 region has the DNA TGTGCCAGCAGCCCCCGGAGCGGGATGGACACAGATACGCAGTATTTT.

The chain joins TRBV27 to TRBJ1-6, with 8 nucleotides matching TRBD1. The CDR3 extends over 18 amino acids. The J segment lost 1 base and the V segment lost 6 bases, leaving 11 bases of the junction unmatched. Looked up from germline, CDR1 is MNHEY and CDR2 is SMNVEV (reference sequence). CDR3 bases: TGTGCCAGCAGAATATCAGGACAGGGTACTTCCTATAATTCACCCCTCCACTTT. This gives the protein CASRISGQGTSYNSPLHF.

This chain uses TRBV4-3 with TRBJ2-1; 11 nucleotides align to TRBD2. CDR1 is LGHNA and CDR2 is YSLEER in the germline V gene. V was pared by 0 bases and J by 8 bases, with 6 bases of the junction left unmatched. The CDR3 has 16 amino acids. The DNA for the CDR3 is TGCGCCAGCAGCCAAGACGCGACTAGCGGGAACTATGAGCAGTTCTTC. Its translation is CASSQDATSGNYEQFF.

This clone was seen just once. V is TRBV6-6 and J is TRBJ2-2; the D is unclear. Germline assignment: CDR1 MNHNY and CDR2 SVGAGI (reference sequence). The V gene lost 10 bases and the J gene lost 4 bases, with 10 bases spanning the gap. The CDR3 sequence is 12 residues long. CDR3 in amino acids: CATAPGTGELFF. In DNA, the CDR3 is TGTGCCACCGCCCCCGGCACCGGGGAGCTGTTTTTT.

The chain joins TRBV28 to TRBJ2-5; 7 positions match TRBD2. The end of the DNA fits TRBJ2-7 better, so the J call may be wrong. This CDR3 spans 12 amino acids. Germline CDR1 reads MDHEN; CDR2 reads SYDVKM. This chain's CDR3 is CVILLPGGEQYF. Here the CDR3 DNA reads TGTGTCATATTGCTGCCGGGGGGCGAGCAGTACTTC.

The CDR3 sequence: CASTAYDGTPSHTQYF. The CDR3 DNA follows: TGTGCCAGCACCGCATATGACGGGACTCCCAGTCATACGCAGTATTTT. The chain recombines TRBV28 with TRBJ2-3, with a tentative D call TRBD2 (6 bases). Trimming cost V 7 bases and J 7 bases, with 24 bases left between them. Germline lookup yields CDR1 MDHEN and CDR2 SYDVKM. The CDR3 loop spans 16 amino acids.

This clone was found once. CDR3 sequence: CATSRDESEREHTDTQYF. CDR3 nucleotides: TGTGCCACCAGCAGAGATGAGTCTGAACGGGAGCACACAGATACGCAGTATTTT. The V gene is TRBV15, the J gene TRBJ2-3, with D tentatively TRBD2 (6 bases). V dropped 0 bases and J dropped 2 bases, with 18 bases sitting between them. Germline V gene sequence: CDR1 LNHNV, CDR2 YYDKDF (reference sequence). The CDR3 contains 18 residues.

In this sample, this clone turned up once. This chain uses TRBV30 with TRBJ1-2; 9 positions match TRBD1. The CDR3 extends over 15 amino acids. Germline V lookup: CDR1 GTSNPN, CDR2 SVGIG (reference sequence). After removal of 1 base from V and 3 bases from J, the junction contained 6 bases not matched to a gene. CDR3 DNA sequence: TGTGCCTGGAGTGGCACAGGGGGCGGGTACTATGGCTACACCTTC. Residues: CAWSGTGGGYYGYTF. Looking up the rest from reference TRBV30 and TRBJ1-2 gives the full variable domain: SQTIHQWPATLVQPVGSPLSLECTVEGTSNPNLYWYRQAAGRGLQLLFYSVGIGQISSEVPQNLSASRPQDRQFILSSKKLLLSDSGFYLCAWSGTGGGYYGYTFGSGTRLTVV.

J is TRBJ1-6 and V is TRBV9; tentatively, D is TRBD1 (5 bases). Germline values: CDR1 SGDLS, CDR2 YYNGEE. CDR3 size: 13 residues. V dropped 0 bases and J dropped 10 bases, with 8 bases sitting between them. The CDR3, as DNA: TGTGCCAGCAGCGTAGATAGGGGATCACCCCTCCACTTT. Amino acids: CASSVDRGSPLHF. The complete variable domain, with remaining parts taken from reference TRBV9 and TRBJ1-6, reads DSGVTQTPKHLITATGQRVTLRCSPRSGDLSVYWYQQSLDQGLQFLIQYYNGEERAKGNILERFSAQQFPDLHSELNLSSLELGDSALYFCASSVDRGSPLHFGNGTRLTVT.

This chain connects TRBV9 to TRBJ1-1; 7 bases are shared with TRBD1. J gave up 5 bases and V 6 bases, and 13 bases lay outside the gene matches. Per the germline V gene, CDR1 is SGDLS and CDR2 is YYNGEE. This CDR3 comprises 15 residues. Here the CDR3 DNA reads TGTGCCAGCAACCGAGGGGACAGTGGGGGTACTGAAGCTTTCTTT. It is translated as CASNRGDSGGTEAFF.

This rearrangement joins TRBV11-2 to TRBJ2-6; 7 positions agree with TRBD2. Germline CDR1 and CDR2: SGHAT and FQNNGV. V lost 5 bases to trimming and J lost 0 bases; unmatched junction nucleotides: 10. This CDR3 region has 18 residues. The DNA of the CDR3 is TGTGCCAGCAGCGTCGGGGGGAGAGAGTCCTCTGGGGCCAACGTCCTGACTTTC. It is translated as CASSVGGRESSGANVLTF.

The chain couples TRBV15 to TRBJ2-7, with TRBD1 matching over 8 bases. The CDR3 length is 16 residues. Per germline, CDR1 LNHNV and CDR2 YYDKDF (reference sequence). J was trimmed by 1 base and V by 2 bases; bases with no gene match: 7. CDR3 residues: CATSRPKDRDSYEQYF. The CDR3 DNA sequence: TGTGCCACCAGCAGACCTAAGGACAGGGATTCCTACGAGCAGTACTTC.

Only one count was recorded for this clone. This chain joins TRBV19 and TRBJ2-4; D is perhaps TRBD2 (6 bases). Trimming left V 3 bases short and J 8 bases short, with 11 bases between. The CDR3 is 13 amino acids. CDR1 and CDR2 (germline): LNHDA, SQIVND (reference sequence). CDR3 nucleotide sequence: TGTGCCAGTAGTATCGCCCGGGGGTACATTCAGTACTTC. It is translated as CASSIARGYIQYF.

CDR3 in amino acids: CASSLGDWNTEAFF. The CDR3 region has the DNA TGTGCCAGCAGCTTAGGGGACTGGAACACTGAAGCTTTCTTT. The chain couples TRBV7-9 to TRBJ1-1, with D possibly TRBD1 on 5 matching bases. Trimming left V 1 base short and J 1 base short, with 7 bases between. CDR3 length: 14 amino acids. Germline CDR1 reads SEHNR; CDR2 reads FQNEAQ (reference sequence).

The chain is built from TRBV5-4 and TRBJ2-5; 13 bases agree with TRBD2. The CDR3 extends over 19 amino acids. V trimming: 4 bases; J trimming: 5 bases; junction bases outside the gene matches: 17. Germline V gene data show CDR1 as SGHNT and CDR2 as YYREEE (reference sequence). The CDR3 spells CASSQLGLAGPRRKETQYF. DNA for the CDR3: TGTGCCAGCAGCCAATTGGGACTAGCGGGGCCGAGGAGGAAGGAGACCCAGTACTTC.

The gene calls are TRBV28 and TRBJ2-7; 12 bases are a match to TRBD1. J lost 4 bases, V lost 4 bases, and 5 bases had no gene match. Germline lookup yields CDR1 MDHEN and CDR2 SYDVKM. The CDR3 consists of 15 residues. The chain's CDR3 is CASSSGQGATYEQYF. The CDR3 DNA is TGTGCCAGCAGTTCGGGACAGGGGGCCACATACGAGCAGTACTTC. The variable domain in full, with the rest retrieved from reference TRBV28 and TRBJ2-7, is DVKVTQSSRYLVKRTGEKVFLECVQDMDHENMFWYRQDPGLGLRLIYFSYDVKMKEKGDIPEGYSVSREKKERFSLILESASTNQTSMYLCASSSGQGATYEQYFGPGTRLTVT.

The chain carries TRBV4-3 and TRBJ1-1; 7 nucleotides align to TRBD1. The V gene's germline CDR1 is LGHNA and CDR2 YSLEER. The CDR3 runs to 13 residues. Trimming cost V 4 bases and J 5 bases; bases outside gene matches: 4. This CDR3 reads CASSPTGWTEAFF. CDR3 nucleotides: TGCGCCAGCAGCCCGACAGGGTGGACTGAAGCTTTCTTT.

This clone appeared once. This chain joins TRBV30 and TRBJ2-7, with D tentatively TRBD2 (6 bases). From germline, CDR1 is GTSNPN and CDR2 SVGIG (reference sequence). The CDR3 has 12 amino acids. CDR3 protein: CEIREFAYEQYF. In DNA form, the CDR3 reads TGTGAGATCCGGGAGTTCGCCTACGAGCAGTACTTC.

The rearrangement joins TRBV15 to TRBJ2-5; 10 positions match TRBD2. This CDR3 has 19 residues. V lost 0 bases, J lost 5 bases, and 15 bases stayed unmatched. From germline, CDR1 is LNHNV and CDR2 YYDKDF (reference sequence). The CDR3 nucleotides are TGTGCCACCAGCAGAGATCCTCCGGGGGAACTAGCGGGAATGGAGACCCAGTACTTC. This encodes CATSRDPPGELAGMETQYF.

The V gene is TRBV2, the J gene TRBJ2-1; 11 positions agree with TRBD2. This CDR3 spans 17 amino acids. The V gene's germline CDR1 is SNHLY and CDR2 FYNNEI. V dropped 4 bases and J dropped 4; count of bases not matched to a gene: 9. The CDR3 sequence: CASSVVLAGGPYNEQFF. The CDR3 region has the DNA TGTGCCAGCAGTGTAGTCCTAGCGGGAGGCCCATACAATGAGCAGTTCTTC.

The chain recombines TRBV7-2 with TRBJ2-7; 10 bases fit TRBD1. Per germline, CDR1 SGHTA and CDR2 FQGNSA. This CDR3 spans 15 amino acids. The junction had 3 bases not matched to a gene; V was cut back by 1 base and J by 3 bases. The CDR3 protein is CASSLVGTGDYEQYF. The CDR3 bases are TGTGCCAGCAGCTTAGTTGGGACAGGGGACTACGAGCAGTACTTC.

This clone was recorded a few times. This sequence joins TRBV7-6 and TRBJ2-6; unclear D gene. The CDR3 sequence is 15 residues long. CDR1 is SGHVS, CDR2 FNYEAQ, per germline. V lost 4 bases and J 4 bases, leaving 11 bases between the germline ends. CDR3 protein: CASSSPGSGANVLTF. CDR3 bases: TGTGCCAGCAGCTCACCCGGGTCCGGGGCCAACGTCCTGACTTTC.

This chain uses TRBV6-4 with TRBJ2-3; 14 nucleotides align to TRBD2. Losses at the gene ends were 6 bases for V and 7 bases for J; bases not matched to a gene: 3. Germline CDR1 is MRHNA and CDR2 is SNTAGT. The CDR3 has 14 amino acids. The CDR3 here is CASSGTSGSHTQYF. The CDR3 DNA is TGTGCCAGCAGCGGGACTAGCGGGAGTCATACGCAGTATTTT.

The CDR3 is CASSYSSLRQNTEAFF. The CDR3 nucleotides read TGTGCCAGCAGTTACTCCTCGTTGAGGCAGAACACTGAAGCTTTCTTT. V and J are TRBV6-5 and TRBJ1-1; no reliable D call. The CDR3 has 16 amino acids. Germline V gene lookup returns CDR1 MNHEY and CDR2 SVGAGI. V was clipped by 0 bases and J by 1 base, with 12 bases between them.

The chain links TRBV5-1 to TRBJ2-5; 10 bases line up with TRBD1. This CDR3 contains 15 residues. The trim removed 7 bases at V and 0 bases at J, leaving 6 bases unmatched. Looked up from germline, CDR1 is SGHRS and CDR2 is YFSETQ. CDR3 residues: CASSGTGADQETQYF. The CDR3 coding sequence is TGCGCCAGCTCCGGGACAGGGGCCGACCAAGAGACCCAGTACTTC. Together with reference TRBV5-1 and TRBJ2-5, the CDR3 gives the full variable domain: KAGVTQTPRYLIKTRGQQVTLSCSPISGHRSVSWYQQTPGQGLQFLFEYFSETQRNKGNFPGRFSGRQFSNSRSEMNVSTLELGDSALYLCASSGTGADQETQYFGPGTRLLVL.

The J gene is TRBJ1-4, the V gene TRBV4-2, with D hard to call. Germline V gives CDR1 LGHNA, CDR2 YNFKEQ. Trimming left V 3 bases short and J 0 bases short, with 17 bases between. CDR3 size: 18 residues. In DNA form, the CDR3 reads TGTGCCAGCAGCCAGAGAGTGGTCCATAAACCAACTAATGAAAAACTGTTTTTT. Translating gives CASSQRVVHKPTNEKLFF.

The rearrangement uses TRBV4-2 and TRBJ2-5, with TRBD2 matching 7 bases. The V segment lost 3 bases and the J segment 4 bases; nucleotides outside the gene matches: 14. In germline, CDR1 is LGHNA, CDR2 YNFKEQ. This CDR3 has 17 residues. For the CDR3, the DNA is TGTGCCAGCAGCCACGCCCCCGATGGGCGGGAGTCAGAGACCCAGTACTTC. Amino acids: CASSHAPDGRESETQYF.

The V call is TRBV4-1, the J call TRBJ2-3; D unresolved. The germline gives CDR1 MGHRA, CDR2 YSYEKL. Trimming removed 0 bases at V and 0 bases at J, with 10 bases between. The CDR3 is 16 residues long. The CDR3 here is CASSQDRHASTDTQYF. The DNA for the CDR3 is TGCGCCAGCAGCCAAGATCGACACGCTAGCACAGATACGCAGTATTTT.

V gene TRBV11-2 combines with J gene TRBJ2-1; 7 bases align to TRBD2. Germline-derived CDR1 and CDR2 are SGHAT and FQNNGV. Germline trimming cut 5 bases from V and 5 bases from J; bases unmatched to any gene: 9. The CDR3 contains 15 residues. The CDR3: CASSTRLAFNNEQFF. CDR3 DNA: TGTGCCAGCAGCACCCGACTAGCTTTCAACAATGAGCAGTTCTTC.

The rearrangement links TRBV19 to TRBJ2-3; 10 bases agree with TRBD2. From germline, CDR1 is LNHDA and CDR2 SQIVND (reference sequence). The ends lost 5 bases at V and 1 base at J; junction bases unmatched: 3. CDR3 length: 15 amino acids. The CDR3, as DNA: TGTGCCAGTAGTTTAGCGGGGGGCCGCACAGATACGCAGTATTTT. Translated, it gives CASSLAGGRTDTQYF.

The rearrangement joins TRBV9 to TRBJ1-4; 9 bases line up with TRBD1. J was trimmed by 4 bases and V by 0 bases; bases with no gene match: 4. From germline, CDR1 is SGDLS and CDR2 YYNGEE. This CDR3 has 16 residues. This CDR3 reads CASSVDRGRGNEKLFF. The CDR3 nucleotides read TGTGCCAGCAGCGTAGACAGGGGGCGCGGTAATGAAAAACTGTTTTTT. Combining the CDR3 with reference TRBV9 and TRBJ1-4 gives the whole variable domain DSGVTQTPKHLITATGQRVTLRCSPRSGDLSVYWYQQSLDQGLQFLIQYYNGEERAKGNILERFSAQQFPDLHSELNLSSLELGDSALYFCASSVDRGRGNEKLFFGSGTQLSVL.

This clone was detected a few times. J is TRBJ1-1 and V is TRBV5-6; no clear D. Trimming shortened V by 1 base and J by 8 bases, and 15 bases separated the two germline ends. Germline V lookup: CDR1 SGHDT, CDR2 YYEEEE. The CDR3 is made up of 14 amino acids. The CDR3 region has the DNA TGTGCCAGCAGCTTGAAACGTAGGAGAATAGAAGCTTTCTTT. It is translated as CASSLKRRRIEAFF.